The rows below give T cell receptor beta chains drawn from one sample of a study of long-term antiretroviral therapy in people with HIV. The data were produced by immunoSEQ multiplex PCR, yet TCRdb's version contains in-frame clones alone and is incomplete. Of 11,000 to 15,000 clones listed, around 82% were seen once; the top ten hold 28%. Material: unsorted PBMCs, obtained 3.1 years after starting antiretroviral therapy. These receptors were collected from a man aged 40-49 years with HIV. Both conserved end residues are part of each CDR3. A D gene is named only where the DNA matches it firmly. Clone size is stated in some rows and not others, as once, few, many or a class when expanded.

>TRBD2|TRBV2|TRBJ2-3|NA
TGTGCCAGCAGTACTAGCGGGGAAGCAGATACGCAGTATTTT
CASSTSGEADTQYF
>NA|TRBV4-2|TRBJ2-4|few
TGTGCCAGCAGCCAAGATATGGGACACCCCTCAGTGGACATTCAGTACTTC
CASSQDMGHPSVDIQYF
>TRBD2|TRBV4-2|TRBJ2-2|NA
TGTGCCAGCAGCCCGGCCGGGACTAGCGGGGGTGTCACCGGGGAGCTGTTTTTT
CASSPAGTSGGVTGELFF
>NA|TRBV4-1|TRBJ2-6|NA
TGCGCCAGCAGCCCGGCGACAGGTCCCGGGGCCAACGTCCTGACTTTC
CASSPATGPGANVLTF
>TRBD1|TRBV5-1|TRBJ1-3|NA
TGCGCCAGCAGCAAGAACCCTGGACAGGGGAACACCATATATTTT
CASSKNPGQGNTIYF
>NA|TRBV5-1|TRBJ2-5|NA
TGCGCCAGCAGCTGCCGGGGTTGCCAAGAGACCCAGTACTTC
CASSCRGCQETQYF
>NA|TRBV30|TRBJ1-2|NA
TGTGCCTGGAGTCTAACCCACTATGGCTACACCTTC
CAWSLTHYGYTF
>NA|TRBV19|TRBJ2-1|NA
TGTGCCAGTAGTATATGGTACGGGGAGGCCAATGAGCAGTTCTTC
CASSIWYGEANEQFF
>TRBD2|TRBV7-8|TRBJ2-7|once
TGTGCCAGCAGCTTACTAGCGGGGGGCTCCTACGAGCAGTACTTC
CASSLLAGGSYEQYF
>TRBD2|TRBV2|TRBJ2-5|NA
TGTGCCAGCAGTGAAATGACTAGCGGGGGGCGAGAGACCCAGTACTTC
CASSEMTSGGRETQYF
>TRBD1|TRBV5-1|TRBJ1-2|NA
TGCGCCAGCAGCCCCGGGACAGCCTATGGCTACACCTTC
CASSPGTAYGYTF
>NA|TRBV23-1|TRBJ1-2|NA
TGCGCCAGCAGTCAAACTACCGGACGGCAGTCCAACTATGGCTACACCTTC
CASSQTTGRQSNYGYTF
>NA|TRBV5-8|TRBJ2-1|NA
TGTGCCAGCAGCTTAGGAGTCAATGAGCAGTTCTTC
CASSLGVNEQFF
>TRBD1|TRBV10-3|TRBJ1-4|NA
TGTGCCATCAGTGAGGGGACAGGTGAAAAACTGTTTTTT
CAISEGTGEKLFF
>NA|TRBV19|TRBJ2-3|NA
TGTGCCAGTAGTATTTCCCAGGCCGCAGATACGCAGTATTTT
CASSISQAADTQYF
>NA|TRBV19|TRBJ1-1|NA
TGTGCCAGTAGTAATACGGCAACCACTGAAGCTTTCTTT
CASSNTATTEAFF
>NA|TRBV7-9|TRBJ1-2|NA
TGTGCCAGCAGCTTAGACGAGGGTGGCTACACCTTC
CASSLDEGGYTF
>NA|TRBV5-4|TRBJ2-7|NA
TGTGCCAGCAGCTTGGGAGTCTACGAGCAGTACTTC
CASSLGVYEQYF
>NA|TRBV5-1|TRBJ2-5|NA
TGCGCCAGCAGCTTGGGCCTCGAGACCCAGTACTTC
CASSLGLETQYF
>TRBD1|TRBV6-5|TRBJ2-3|once
TGTGCCAGCAGTACCGGACAGGGGGATACGCAGTATTTT
CASSTGQGDTQYF
>TRBD1|TRBV6-5|TRBJ1-2|NA
TGTGCCAGCAGGTTGGGACAGGGATCTAGCGGCTACACCTTC
CASRLGQGSSGYTF
>TRBD2|TRBV7-3|TRBJ2-7|NA
TGTGCCAGCAGCCCTACGGGGGGGATAAACGAGCAGTACTTC
CASSPTGGINEQYF
>TRBD1|TRBV7-2|TRBJ2-2|once
TGTGCCAGCAGCTTCGACAGGGTGGTTGGGGAGCTGTTTTTT
CASSFDRVVGELFF
>NA|TRBV29-1|TRBJ2-7|few
TGCAGCGCAGGGGTAGGGAGCGAGCAGTACTTC
CSAGVGSEQYF
>NA|TRBV4-1|TRBJ2-1|once
TGCGCCAGCAGCCCGCGGGACTCCTACAATGAGCAGTTCTTC
CASSPRDSYNEQFF
>NA|TRBV11-2|TRBJ1-2|NA
TGTGCCAGCAGCCCTGCCTTGGCGAACGGCTACACCTTC
CASSPALANGYTF
>NA|TRBV18|TRBJ1-1|NA
TGTGCCAGCTCACCAGACAGGCAGAACACTGAAGCTTTCTTT
CASSPDRQNTEAFF
>TRBD2|TRBV18|TRBJ2-7|NA
TGTGCCAGCCCGATTGGGGGGGGGTTC
CASPIGGGF
>NA|TRBV7-3|TRBJ2-5|NA
TGTGCCAGCAGCTTAGGTATCGCTAGCCAAGAGACCCAGTACTTC
CASSLGIASQETQYF
>NA|TRBV25-1|TRBJ1-1|NA
TGTGCCAGCAGTGAAATCACTGAAGCTTTCTTT
CASSEITEAFF
>TRBD1|TRBV18|TRBJ2-5|NA
TGTGCCAGCTCACCGGGACAGGGGGCGAAAGAGACCCAGTACTTC
CASSPGQGAKETQYF
>TRBD1|TRBV5-6|TRBJ1-4|NA
TGTGCCAGCAGCTTGGACAGGGGAGGTGAAAAACTGTTTTTT
CASSLDRGGEKLFF
>NA|TRBV6-6|TRBJ1-2|NA
TGTGCCAGCAACCCCTCAGGCGACAACTATGGCTACACCTTC
CASNPSGDNYGYTF
>NA|TRBV27|TRBJ2-3|once
TGTGCCAGCAGTTTAAGCCAGGCTAGCACAGATACGCAGTATTTT
CASSLSQASTDTQYF
>NA|TRBV19|TRBJ1-2|once
TGTGCCAGTAGTATACGGGGGAACTATGGCTACACCTTC
CASSIRGNYGYTF
>NA|TRBV6-1|TRBJ2-7|once
TGTGCCAGCAGACCCACAGGCTACGAGCAGTACTTC
CASRPTGYEQYF
>NA|TRBV6-5|TRBJ2-2|NA
TGTGCCAGCAGTTACTCCCCCCAGACCGGGGAGCTGTTTTTT
CASSYSPQTGELFF
>TRBD1|TRBV6-6|TRBJ2-1|NA
TGTGCCAGCAGCTCCCAGGGGGACGGCTCCTACAATGAGCAGTTCTTC
CASSSQGDGSYNEQFF
>NA|TRBV5-6|TRBJ1-2|NA
TGTGCCAGCAGCCAAGAACAGGGAGGGGTTGAGTATGGCTACACCTTC
CASSQEQGGVEYGYTF
>TRBD1|TRBV10-3|TRBJ2-3|NA
TGTGCCATCAGTGGACAGGGGTCCACAGATACGCAGTATTTT
CAISGQGSTDTQYF
>TRBD1|TRBV2|TRBJ1-5|NA
TGTGCCAGCAGCGAGACAGGGTTGAGCAATCAGCCCCAGCATTTT
CASSETGLSNQPQHF
>NA|TRBV19|TRBJ1-5|NA
TGTGCCAGTAGTGGGGGCAGAGATCAGCCCCAGCATTTT
CASSGGRDQPQHF
>TRBD1|TRBV7-9|TRBJ2-7|few
TGTGCCAGCAGCCCGCCGGACAGGGGGCAATACGAGCAGTACTTC
CASSPPDRGQYEQYF
>NA|TRBV6-5|TRBJ1-1|NA
TGTGCCAGCAGCACCCTCCCGAACACTGAAGCTTTCTTT
CASSTLPNTEAFF
>TRBD1|TRBV14|TRBJ1-1|NA
TGTGCCAGCAGCTACAGGGGGGGCGACACTGAAGCTTTCTTT
CASSYRGGDTEAFF
>TRBD2|TRBV7-9|TRBJ2-1|NA
TGTGCCAGCAGCTTAAGCGGGGGGGACAATGAGCAGTTCTTC
CASSLSGGDNEQFF
>NA|TRBV4-1|TRBJ2-1|once
TGCGCCAGCAGCCCTGGGATAAGGGGCCGCTCCTACAATGAGCAGTTCTTC
CASSPGIRGRSYNEQFF
>NA|TRBV7-8|TRBJ2-5|NA
TGTGCCAGCAGCCTTCGGGCACCGTACCAAGAGACCCAGTACTTC
CASSLRAPYQETQYF